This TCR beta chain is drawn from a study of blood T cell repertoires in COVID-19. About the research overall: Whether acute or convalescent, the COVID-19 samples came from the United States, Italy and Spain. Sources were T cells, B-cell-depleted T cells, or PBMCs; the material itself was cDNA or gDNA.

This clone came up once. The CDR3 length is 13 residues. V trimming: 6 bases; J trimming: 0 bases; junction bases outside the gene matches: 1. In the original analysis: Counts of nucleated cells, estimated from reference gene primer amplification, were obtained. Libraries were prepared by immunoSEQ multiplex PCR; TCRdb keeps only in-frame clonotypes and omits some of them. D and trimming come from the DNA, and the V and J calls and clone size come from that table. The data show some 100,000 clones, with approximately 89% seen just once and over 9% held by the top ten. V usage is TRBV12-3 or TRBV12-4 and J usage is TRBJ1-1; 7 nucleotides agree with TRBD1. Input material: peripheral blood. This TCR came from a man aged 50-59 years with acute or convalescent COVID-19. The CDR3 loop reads CASRTGMNTEAFF. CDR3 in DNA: TGTGCCAGCAGGACAGGGATGAACACTGAAGCTTTCTTT.